These 32 T cell receptor beta chains originate from one sample sequenced in a study of blood T cells in healthy people across ages (dated by TCRdb to the mid-2010s). Libraries were built with 5' RACE. TCRdb shows the sequencer as Illumina HiSeq 2500. A second about 7 to 12 cycle PCR used a sample-barcoded 5' primer and a J-beta primer mix. TCRdb reanalyzed the raw reads on its own, using fastp at Q25 for trimming and MiXCR for clone calling, and kept in-frame beta chains. Each CDR3 protein gets just one entry, which takes the most common genes and DNA from the rows behind it. This sample is represented by around 870,000 distinct CDR3 sequences; 29% of them were singletons. The ten largest account for approximately 15% of the sample. Sample: blood. The receptors originated from a woman over 75 in good health.

There are many counts of this clonotype. V and J are TRBV20-1 and TRBJ1-6; TRBD1 matches 9 bases. V lost 4 bases and J lost 7; bases outside the gene matches: 5. Germline V gene lookup returns CDR1 DFQATT and CDR2 SNEGSKA (reference sequence). The CDR3 has 14 amino acids. The CDR3 region is CSAKTGTGNSPLHF. The CDR3 nucleotides read TGCAGTGCTAAAACCGGGACAGGGAATTCACCCCTCCACTTT.

To note about this clonotype: One base away lies a much larger clone, so this may be a sequencing read error. The gene calls are TRBV3-1 and TRBJ2-7; no reliable D call. From germline, CDR1 is LGHDT and CDR2 YNNKEL (reference sequence). V lost 1 base, J lost 7 bases, and 11 bases lay in between. The CDR3 has 13 residues. The CDR3 reads CASSQVIGYEQYF. Here the CDR3 DNA reads TGTGCCAGCAGCCAAGTTATAGGTTATGAGCAGTACTTC.

Regarding this clonotype: A clone one base away is much larger, so this may be a read error. The chain couples TRBV7-2 to TRBJ1-5; no clear D. From germline, CDR1 is SGHTA and CDR2 FQGNSA. V was cut by 1 base and J by 4 bases, with 11 bases left in between. The CDR3 runs to 15 residues. CDR3 nucleotides: TGTGCCAGCAGCTTAGGGCGGGTCAGGAATCAGCCCCAGCATTTT. Its protein is CASSLGRVRNQPQHF.

In the case of this clonotype: Being one base from a much bigger clone, this may be a read error. The CDR3 bases are TGTGCCACCAGCTCAGGTCGTGGAAAACTGTTTTTT. This encodes CATSSGRGKLFF. This chain connects TRBV15 to TRBJ1-4; D remains ambiguous. Trimming stripped 5 bases from V and 10 bases from J, with 11 bases between. Germline lookup yields CDR1 LNHNV and CDR2 YYDKDF (reference sequence). This CDR3 has 12 amino acids. The entire variable domain, with the rest obtained from reference TRBV15 and TRBJ1-4, is as follows: DAMVIQNPRYQVTQFGKPVTLSCSQTLNHNVMYWYQQKSSQAPKLLFHYYDKDFNNEADTPDNFQSRRPNTSFCFLDIRSPGLGDTAMYLCATSSGRGKLFFGSGTQLSVL.

The CDR3 nucleotides read TGCGCCAGCACCGACGGGGCTAACTATGGCTACACCTTC. It encodes CASTDGANYGYTF. The gene calls are TRBV10-2 and TRBJ1-2; D is unresolved. This CDR3 comprises 13 residues. Germline-derived CDR1 and CDR2 are WSHSY and SAAADI. V lost 7 bases, J lost 0 bases, and 9 bases lay in between.

About this clonotype itself: Mismatch with germline at one junction end may stem from a read error. V and J are TRBV12-3 or TRBV12-4 and TRBJ2-3; D is ambiguous. CDR3 length: 14 amino acids. This CDR3 is CASSLTASTDAQYF. The CDR3 DNA reads as TGTGCCAGCAGTCTGACGGCTAGTACAGATGCGCAGTATTTT.

Notes on this clonotype: A single base separates this from a much larger clone, so it may be a read error. The CDR3 region has the DNA TGTGCCAGCAGCCCCCGTCCCTACAATGAGCAGTACTTC. Translating gives CASSPRPYNEQYF. The chain has TRBV9 and TRBJ2-5; D call uncertain. The CDR3 covers 13 residues. V shed 4 bases and J shed 11 bases, with 18 bases lying between them. Per the germline V gene, CDR1 is SGDLS and CDR2 is YYNGEE.

This clonotype was recorded many times. The V and J genes are TRBV7-2 and TRBJ2-7; D possibly corresponds to TRBD2 (5 bases). Germline V gene data show CDR1 as SGHTA and CDR2 as FQGNSA. The length of the CDR3 is 14 residues. With 4 bases removed from V and 12 bases from J, the gap between germline ends came to 22 bases. CDR3 nucleotide sequence: TGTGCCAGCAGCTCACAATTTACCGGGGTCGTACGGTACTTC. Its protein product is CASSSQFTGVVRYF.

The chain links TRBV24-1 to TRBJ1-6; the D gene is possibly TRBD1 (5 bases). The ends were cut back, 7 bases at V and 8 bases at J, with 26 bases in the middle. The CDR3 consists of 18 residues. The V gene's germline CDR1 is KGHDR and CDR2 SFDVKD. The CDR3 region is CATSGTREVDVYDSPLHF. CDR3 DNA: TGTGCCACCAGCGGGACCCGAGAGGTGGACGTATACGATTCACCCCTCCACTTT.

The CDR3 nucleotides read TGTGCCTGGGGTGAGCCGACGGTGGCCTCTAACTATGGCTACACCTTC. Its protein product is CAWGEPTVASNYGYTF. V is TRBV30 and J is TRBJ1-2; D is undetermined. CDR3 length equals 16 residues. V was trimmed by 5 bases and J by 0 bases, leaving 19 bases between them. The germline CDR1 and CDR2 sequences are GTSNPN and SVGIG (reference sequence).

This clonotype was detected ten times or more. The chain employs TRBV18 and TRBJ2-7, with no clear D. V was pared by 3 bases and J by 8 bases, with 14 bases between. The CDR3 totals 13 residues. Per the germline V gene, CDR1 is KGHSH and CDR2 is LQKENI. CDR3 region: CASSPPGSTQQYF. CDR3 in DNA: TGTGCCAGCTCACCTCCGGGTTCTACCCAGCAGTACTTC. The full variable domain, completed using reference TRBV18 and TRBJ2-7, is NAGVMQNPRHLVRRRGQEARLRCSPMKGHSHVYWYRQLPEEGLKFMVYLQKENIIDESGMPKERFSAEFPKEGPSILRIQQVVRGDSAAYFCASSPPGSTQQYFGPGTRLTVT.

The V and J genes are TRBV27 and TRBJ1-2; D is possibly TRBD1 (6 bases). V lost 5 bases to trimming and J lost 4 bases, with 20 bases between them. This CDR3 region has 16 residues. CDR1 and CDR2 from the germline V gene are MNHEY and SMNVEV (reference sequence). The chain's CDR3 is CASSPRQESIGYGYTF. The CDR3 DNA reads TGTGCCAGCAGTCCTCGACAGGAGTCCATCGGCTATGGCTACACCTTC.

The rearrangement joins TRBV12-3 or TRBV12-4 to TRBJ2-3, with 13 bases aligning to TRBD2. This CDR3 region has 17 residues. J lost 0 bases, V lost 5 bases, and 5 bases had no gene match. The CDR3 loop is CASSPGTSGVSTDTQYF. The CDR3 coding sequence is TGTGCCAGCAGTCCGGGGACTAGCGGGGTGAGCACAGATACGCAGTATTTT.

The CDR3 DNA reads as TGTGCCAGCAGCTCTGAACCAAGAACCGGGGAGCTGTTTTTT. Encoded protein: CASSSEPRTGELFF. The V gene is TRBV27, the J gene TRBJ2-2; D remains unclear. The CDR3 length is 14 residues. The germline CDR1 and CDR2 sequences are MNHEY and SMNVEV (reference sequence). Between the trimmed V and J ends, which lost 6 bases and 5 bases, there was a span of 13 bases.

The chain joins TRBV6-4 to TRBJ1-2; D gene ambiguous. V shed 0 bases and J shed 5 bases, with 22 bases lying between them. The CDR3 consists of 18 residues. Germline V gene sequence: CDR1 MRHNA, CDR2 SNTAGT. CDR3 DNA: TGTGCCAGCAGTGACTCAGGGTTCTCGGACCCGTCGGGATATGGCTACACCTTC. Its protein is CASSDSGFSDPSGYGYTF.

This clonotype was detected a few times. V usage is TRBV6-1 and J usage is TRBJ1-5; 8 bases are shared with TRBD1. This CDR3 spans 14 amino acids. The germline V gene has CDR1 MNHNS and CDR2 SASEGT. J lost 3 bases, V lost 7 bases, and 5 bases had no gene match. Here the CDR3 DNA reads TGTGCCAGCATCTCGGGACAGGACAATCAGCCCCAGCATTTT. Translating gives CASISGQDNQPQHF.

In its sample, this clonotype was seen a few times. This may arise from a read error, as a much more abundant clone is one base away. The chain links TRBV11-2 to TRBJ2-7; a weak D match, TRBD2 (6 bases). Germline V gives CDR1 SGHAT, CDR2 FQNNGV. Trimming removed 5 bases at V and 5 bases at J, with 10 bases between. This CDR3 has 12 residues. CDR3 coding DNA: TGTGCCAGCAGCCCAAGACTAGACGAGCAGTACTTC. Its translation is CASSPRLDEQYF.

With respect to this clonotype: Just one base apart from a much larger clone, this may be a read error. V gene TRBV3-1 combines with J gene TRBJ2-7; 8 nucleotides line up with TRBD1. J gave up 6 bases and V 3 bases, and 7 bases lay outside the gene matches. Germline V gives CDR1 LGHDT, CDR2 YNNKEL (reference sequence). The CDR3 runs 14 residues. CDR3 sequence: CASSHTTGGGEQYF. As DNA, the CDR3 is TGTGCCAGCAGCCATACTACAGGGGGTGGCGAGCAGTACTTC.

The rearrangement joins TRBV6-5 to TRBJ2-7, with TRBD2 matching over 9 bases. V trimming: 2 bases; J trimming: 1 base; junction bases outside the gene matches: 3. The germline CDR1 and CDR2 sequences are MNHEY and SVGAGI. The CDR3 is 15 residues long. CDR3 sequence reads: CASSYTAGGSYEQYF. CDR3 DNA sequence: TGTGCCAGCAGTTACACAGCGGGGGGATCCTACGAGCAGTACTTC.

CDR3 amino acids: CSAPGTGDYNEQFF. The DNA of the CDR3 is TGCAGTGCTCCCGGGACAGGGGACTACAATGAGCAGTTCTTC. The chain joins TRBV20-1 to TRBJ2-1; TRBD1 agrees at 10 bases. Trimming cost V 5 bases and J 3 bases; bases outside gene matches: 4. The CDR3 totals 14 residues. Germline V lookup: CDR1 DFQATT, CDR2 SNEGSKA (reference sequence).

This chain connects TRBV11-2 to TRBJ2-2; D is unresolved. The CDR3 has 12 residues. Germline V CDR1 and CDR2: SGHAT, FQNNGV. Trimming took 2 bases from V and 7 from J, leaving 5 bases between them. The CDR3 sequence is CASSLWVGELFF. CDR3 DNA sequence: TGTGCCAGCAGCTTATGGGTCGGGGAGCTGTTTTTT.

At least ten counts were recorded for this clonotype. This chain connects TRBV28 to TRBJ2-1, with 10 bases that match TRBD2. This CDR3 contains 16 residues. V gave up 5 bases and J gave up 2 bases; unmatched junction bases: 6. Germline CDR1 is MDHEN and CDR2 is SYDVKM. Here the CDR3 DNA reads TGTGCCAGCAGTAGCGGGGGGGCCGGGGCCTACAATGAGCAGTTCTTC. This codes for CASSSGGAGAYNEQFF.

V is TRBV27 and J is TRBJ2-4; D is possibly TRBD1 or TRBD2 (6 bases each). The end of the DNA aligns better with TRBJ2-7, so the J call may be wrong. The length of the CDR3 is 14 residues. The germline V gene encodes CDR1 MNHEY and CDR2 SMNVEV (reference sequence). CDR3 loop: CASSLIGGYNEQYF. In nucleotides, the CDR3 is TGTGCCAGCAGTCTCATAGGGGGGTACAACGAGCAGTACTTC.

The rearrangement uses TRBV6-5 and TRBJ2-1, with 7 bases fitting TRBD2. After removal of 8 bases from V and 4 bases from J, the junction contained 11 bases not matched to a gene. The germline V gene has CDR1 MNHEY and CDR2 SVGAGI. The CDR3 has 15 residues. CDR3: CASGGDLHNYNEQFF. The CDR3 nucleotides read TGTGCCAGCGGGGGGGACCTACATAATTACAATGAGCAGTTCTTC.

The chain joins TRBV2 to TRBJ1-1; 7 bases are shared with TRBD1. The germline V gene encodes CDR1 SNHLY and CDR2 FYNNEI. The CDR3 totals 13 residues. With 9 bases clipped from V and 4 bases from J, the junction kept 8 bases outside the gene matches. The CDR3 is CASMTGYGTEAFF. In DNA form, the CDR3 reads TGTGCCAGTATGACAGGGTACGGCACTGAAGCTTTCTTT.

Turning to this clonotype: Given a much more abundant clone one base away, this may be a read error. V gene TRBV25-1 combines with J gene TRBJ2-7, with D perhaps TRBD1 or TRBD2 (6 bases each). The CDR3 is made up of 14 amino acids. Trimming stripped 7 bases from V and 3 bases from J, with 16 bases between. Germline CDR1 is MGHDK and CDR2 is SYGVNS. The CDR3 DNA sequence: TGTGCCAGCACCAAGGGACTGGACAGCTACGAGCAGTACTTC. As protein: CASTKGLDSYEQYF.

This clonotype was seen at least ten times. V gene TRBV3-1 combines with J gene TRBJ2-4, with D perhaps TRBD2 (6 bases). The germline V gene has CDR1 LGHDT and CDR2 YNNKEL (reference sequence). Trimming took 3 bases from V and 0 from J, leaving 9 bases between them. There are 15 residues in the CDR3. This CDR3 is CASSQGLLAKNIQYF. The CDR3 DNA sequence: TGTGCCAGCAGCCAGGGACTGTTAGCCAAAAACATTCAGTACTTC.

The chain couples TRBV7-2 to TRBJ1-2; 7 bases are shared with TRBD1. The CDR3 extends over 13 amino acids. V lost 5 bases to trimming and J lost 8 bases; unmatched junction nucleotides: 8. Germline-derived CDR1 and CDR2 are SGHTA and FQGNSA. The CDR3 coding sequence is TGTGCCAGCAGCATCGACAGGGAGTGGGGCTACACCTTC. It is translated as CASSIDREWGYTF.

V is TRBV7-2 and J is TRBJ2-5, with D possibly being TRBD1 or TRBD2 (7 bases each). CDR1 is SGHTA, CDR2 FQGNSA, per germline. V lost 3 bases and J lost 11, with 28 bases in between. The CDR3 has 17 amino acids. As DNA, the CDR3 is TGTGCCAGCAGCTTGAGCAGGGGGGGCTCAAGGGGCAATGAGCAGTACTTC. It translates to CASSLSRGGSRGNEQYF.

This chain uses TRBV2 with TRBJ1-2, with a tentative D call TRBD1 (6 bases). The V gene's germline CDR1 is SNHLY and CDR2 FYNNEI. V was shortened by 4 bases and J by 4 bases, with 10 bases between the two germline ends. The CDR3 covers 13 residues. The chain's CDR3 is CASSADSPYGYTF. Here the CDR3 DNA reads TGTGCCAGCAGTGCGGACAGCCCCTATGGCTACACCTTC.

For this clonotype: This may be a read error: a much more frequent sequence differs by one nucleotide. The chain is built from TRBV4-3 and TRBJ1-6; a possible D gene is TRBD1 (5 bases). There are 15 residues in the CDR3. Germline CDR1 is LGHNA and CDR2 is YSLEER. The CDR3 DNA follows: TGCACCAGCAGCCAAGAAAAGGGGTTAGGCTCACCCCTCCACTTT. Translating it yields CTSSQEKGLGSPLHF.

This clonotype occurred a few times. One base away lies a much larger clone, so this may be a sequencing read error. The chain links TRBV7-2 to TRBJ2-7, with D possibly matching TRBD2 (7 bases). With the DNA end fitting TRBJ2-5 better, the J assignment may be wrong. There are 16 residues in the CDR3. The germline gives CDR1 SGHTA, CDR2 FQGNSA. DNA of the CDR3: TGTGCCAGCAGCTGGGGGTCTGGTGGGGGGGCGGAGACCCAGTACTTC. It yields the protein CASSWGSGGGAETQYF.